These 6 T cell receptor beta chains share one sample of origin, sequenced in a study of molecular identifiers for immune sequencing clone quantification. TCRdb independently ran MiXCR on the PCR reads; one entry per CDR3 protein. Of about 640,000 distinct CDR3 sequences in the sample, about 20% were seen once. Source material: naive CD8+ T cells from blood, with Jurkat cell RNA spiked in. Subset described: FACS-sorted CD8+CD4-CCR7+CD45RA+ naive T cells. The source is a human donor in good health. Some libraries in this study had Jurkat cell RNA spiked in.

The DNA for the CDR3 is TGTGCCAGCAGTTCGGGGGAGGGAGCCCCACCCCTCCACTTT. Translation gives CASSSGEGAPPLHF. This rearrangement joins TRBV6-5 to TRBJ1-6, with D possibly matching TRBD1 (5 bases). V dropped 4 bases and J dropped 11 bases, with 15 bases sitting between them. CDR1 and CDR2 from the germline V gene are MNHEY and SVGAGI. The CDR3 has 14 residues.

This clonotype was seen many times. The V call is TRBV6-1, the J call TRBJ1-3, with 7 bases identical to TRBD1. The CDR3 is 14 residues long. Germline assignment: CDR1 MNHNS and CDR2 SASEGT. The V and J ends lost 9 bases and 3 bases, in that order; junction bases with no gene match: 8. Here the CDR3 reads CASKTGTDGNTIYF. The CDR3 DNA reads as TGTGCCAGTAAGACAGGGACAGATGGAAACACCATATATTTT.

This clonotype has ten or more counts. CDR3 residues: CASSLNWQEGTGEQYF. DNA for the CDR3: TGTGCCAGCAGTTTGAACTGGCAGGAGGGGACGGGGGAGCAGTACTTC. The rearrangement joins TRBV28 to TRBJ2-7; the D gene is possibly TRBD2 (6 bases). The CDR3 covers 16 residues. CDR1 MDHEN and CDR2 SYDVKM come from the germline V gene. V was clipped by 3 bases and J by 7 bases, with 22 bases between them.

V usage is TRBV4-3 and J usage is TRBJ1-5; no reliable D call. The CDR3 runs to 15 residues. Trimming stripped 0 bases from V and 0 bases from J, with 6 bases between. Germline V CDR1 and CDR2: LGHNA, YSLEER. CDR3: CASSQDSYSNQPQHF. The CDR3 nucleotides are TGCGCCAGCAGCCAAGACTCCTATAGCAATCAGCCCCAGCATTTT.

This clonotype was detected a few times. V and J are TRBV19 and TRBJ2-7; TRBD2 aligns across 7 bases. The J segment lost 0 bases and the V segment lost 3 bases, leaving 2 bases of the junction unmatched. From germline, CDR1 is LNHDA and CDR2 SQIVND (reference sequence). CDR3 length: 14 residues. In DNA form, the CDR3 reads TGTGCCAGTAGTATGGGGGGGTTCTCCTACGAGCAGTACTTC. Translated: CASSMGGFSYEQYF.

This clonotype appeared many times. The J gene is TRBJ2-1, the V gene TRBV30; 11 bases align to TRBD2. The CDR3 spans 14 residues. V shed 3 bases, J shed 6 bases, and the junction held 4 bases outside the gene matches. From germline, CDR1 is GTSNPN and CDR2 SVGIG (reference sequence). CDR3 loop: CAWRLAGDPNEQFF. CDR3 in DNA: TGTGCCTGGAGACTAGCGGGGGACCCCAATGAGCAGTTCTTC.